One TCR beta chain is described in this entry. Its specificity is not known. These data belong to a study of CD8 T cells in Susac syndrome. Study-wide results and limits: As the study acknowledged, the number of individuals who were part of its TCR sequencing and HLA analysis was relatively small.

The authors reverse transcribed roughly 0.5 to 1 ug RNA with random hexamers. TCRdb recomputed calls from the immunoSEQ multiplex PCR reads with MiXCR, one row per CDR3 protein. This table holds some 200,000 distinct CDR3 sequences, roughly 94% found once. Patients having Susac syndrome satisfied recently defined diagnostic criteria for definite or probable disease. Negative isolation was applied to CD8+ and CD4+ T cells, and FACS enrichment was applied to TEMRA cells. This TCR derives from a human donor with Susac syndrome. Sequences were obtained from CD8+ T cells from PBMCs.

In DNA, the CDR3 is TGTGCCAGCAGCCAACACACGACAGGATCGGGCTACACCTTC. It yields the protein CASSQHTTGSGYTF. The chain joins TRBV3-1 to TRBJ1-2, with D possibly being TRBD1 (6 bases). V dropped 2 bases and J dropped 8 bases, with 15 bases sitting between them. There are 14 residues in the CDR3. Looked up from germline, CDR1 is LGHDT and CDR2 is YNNKEL (reference sequence).